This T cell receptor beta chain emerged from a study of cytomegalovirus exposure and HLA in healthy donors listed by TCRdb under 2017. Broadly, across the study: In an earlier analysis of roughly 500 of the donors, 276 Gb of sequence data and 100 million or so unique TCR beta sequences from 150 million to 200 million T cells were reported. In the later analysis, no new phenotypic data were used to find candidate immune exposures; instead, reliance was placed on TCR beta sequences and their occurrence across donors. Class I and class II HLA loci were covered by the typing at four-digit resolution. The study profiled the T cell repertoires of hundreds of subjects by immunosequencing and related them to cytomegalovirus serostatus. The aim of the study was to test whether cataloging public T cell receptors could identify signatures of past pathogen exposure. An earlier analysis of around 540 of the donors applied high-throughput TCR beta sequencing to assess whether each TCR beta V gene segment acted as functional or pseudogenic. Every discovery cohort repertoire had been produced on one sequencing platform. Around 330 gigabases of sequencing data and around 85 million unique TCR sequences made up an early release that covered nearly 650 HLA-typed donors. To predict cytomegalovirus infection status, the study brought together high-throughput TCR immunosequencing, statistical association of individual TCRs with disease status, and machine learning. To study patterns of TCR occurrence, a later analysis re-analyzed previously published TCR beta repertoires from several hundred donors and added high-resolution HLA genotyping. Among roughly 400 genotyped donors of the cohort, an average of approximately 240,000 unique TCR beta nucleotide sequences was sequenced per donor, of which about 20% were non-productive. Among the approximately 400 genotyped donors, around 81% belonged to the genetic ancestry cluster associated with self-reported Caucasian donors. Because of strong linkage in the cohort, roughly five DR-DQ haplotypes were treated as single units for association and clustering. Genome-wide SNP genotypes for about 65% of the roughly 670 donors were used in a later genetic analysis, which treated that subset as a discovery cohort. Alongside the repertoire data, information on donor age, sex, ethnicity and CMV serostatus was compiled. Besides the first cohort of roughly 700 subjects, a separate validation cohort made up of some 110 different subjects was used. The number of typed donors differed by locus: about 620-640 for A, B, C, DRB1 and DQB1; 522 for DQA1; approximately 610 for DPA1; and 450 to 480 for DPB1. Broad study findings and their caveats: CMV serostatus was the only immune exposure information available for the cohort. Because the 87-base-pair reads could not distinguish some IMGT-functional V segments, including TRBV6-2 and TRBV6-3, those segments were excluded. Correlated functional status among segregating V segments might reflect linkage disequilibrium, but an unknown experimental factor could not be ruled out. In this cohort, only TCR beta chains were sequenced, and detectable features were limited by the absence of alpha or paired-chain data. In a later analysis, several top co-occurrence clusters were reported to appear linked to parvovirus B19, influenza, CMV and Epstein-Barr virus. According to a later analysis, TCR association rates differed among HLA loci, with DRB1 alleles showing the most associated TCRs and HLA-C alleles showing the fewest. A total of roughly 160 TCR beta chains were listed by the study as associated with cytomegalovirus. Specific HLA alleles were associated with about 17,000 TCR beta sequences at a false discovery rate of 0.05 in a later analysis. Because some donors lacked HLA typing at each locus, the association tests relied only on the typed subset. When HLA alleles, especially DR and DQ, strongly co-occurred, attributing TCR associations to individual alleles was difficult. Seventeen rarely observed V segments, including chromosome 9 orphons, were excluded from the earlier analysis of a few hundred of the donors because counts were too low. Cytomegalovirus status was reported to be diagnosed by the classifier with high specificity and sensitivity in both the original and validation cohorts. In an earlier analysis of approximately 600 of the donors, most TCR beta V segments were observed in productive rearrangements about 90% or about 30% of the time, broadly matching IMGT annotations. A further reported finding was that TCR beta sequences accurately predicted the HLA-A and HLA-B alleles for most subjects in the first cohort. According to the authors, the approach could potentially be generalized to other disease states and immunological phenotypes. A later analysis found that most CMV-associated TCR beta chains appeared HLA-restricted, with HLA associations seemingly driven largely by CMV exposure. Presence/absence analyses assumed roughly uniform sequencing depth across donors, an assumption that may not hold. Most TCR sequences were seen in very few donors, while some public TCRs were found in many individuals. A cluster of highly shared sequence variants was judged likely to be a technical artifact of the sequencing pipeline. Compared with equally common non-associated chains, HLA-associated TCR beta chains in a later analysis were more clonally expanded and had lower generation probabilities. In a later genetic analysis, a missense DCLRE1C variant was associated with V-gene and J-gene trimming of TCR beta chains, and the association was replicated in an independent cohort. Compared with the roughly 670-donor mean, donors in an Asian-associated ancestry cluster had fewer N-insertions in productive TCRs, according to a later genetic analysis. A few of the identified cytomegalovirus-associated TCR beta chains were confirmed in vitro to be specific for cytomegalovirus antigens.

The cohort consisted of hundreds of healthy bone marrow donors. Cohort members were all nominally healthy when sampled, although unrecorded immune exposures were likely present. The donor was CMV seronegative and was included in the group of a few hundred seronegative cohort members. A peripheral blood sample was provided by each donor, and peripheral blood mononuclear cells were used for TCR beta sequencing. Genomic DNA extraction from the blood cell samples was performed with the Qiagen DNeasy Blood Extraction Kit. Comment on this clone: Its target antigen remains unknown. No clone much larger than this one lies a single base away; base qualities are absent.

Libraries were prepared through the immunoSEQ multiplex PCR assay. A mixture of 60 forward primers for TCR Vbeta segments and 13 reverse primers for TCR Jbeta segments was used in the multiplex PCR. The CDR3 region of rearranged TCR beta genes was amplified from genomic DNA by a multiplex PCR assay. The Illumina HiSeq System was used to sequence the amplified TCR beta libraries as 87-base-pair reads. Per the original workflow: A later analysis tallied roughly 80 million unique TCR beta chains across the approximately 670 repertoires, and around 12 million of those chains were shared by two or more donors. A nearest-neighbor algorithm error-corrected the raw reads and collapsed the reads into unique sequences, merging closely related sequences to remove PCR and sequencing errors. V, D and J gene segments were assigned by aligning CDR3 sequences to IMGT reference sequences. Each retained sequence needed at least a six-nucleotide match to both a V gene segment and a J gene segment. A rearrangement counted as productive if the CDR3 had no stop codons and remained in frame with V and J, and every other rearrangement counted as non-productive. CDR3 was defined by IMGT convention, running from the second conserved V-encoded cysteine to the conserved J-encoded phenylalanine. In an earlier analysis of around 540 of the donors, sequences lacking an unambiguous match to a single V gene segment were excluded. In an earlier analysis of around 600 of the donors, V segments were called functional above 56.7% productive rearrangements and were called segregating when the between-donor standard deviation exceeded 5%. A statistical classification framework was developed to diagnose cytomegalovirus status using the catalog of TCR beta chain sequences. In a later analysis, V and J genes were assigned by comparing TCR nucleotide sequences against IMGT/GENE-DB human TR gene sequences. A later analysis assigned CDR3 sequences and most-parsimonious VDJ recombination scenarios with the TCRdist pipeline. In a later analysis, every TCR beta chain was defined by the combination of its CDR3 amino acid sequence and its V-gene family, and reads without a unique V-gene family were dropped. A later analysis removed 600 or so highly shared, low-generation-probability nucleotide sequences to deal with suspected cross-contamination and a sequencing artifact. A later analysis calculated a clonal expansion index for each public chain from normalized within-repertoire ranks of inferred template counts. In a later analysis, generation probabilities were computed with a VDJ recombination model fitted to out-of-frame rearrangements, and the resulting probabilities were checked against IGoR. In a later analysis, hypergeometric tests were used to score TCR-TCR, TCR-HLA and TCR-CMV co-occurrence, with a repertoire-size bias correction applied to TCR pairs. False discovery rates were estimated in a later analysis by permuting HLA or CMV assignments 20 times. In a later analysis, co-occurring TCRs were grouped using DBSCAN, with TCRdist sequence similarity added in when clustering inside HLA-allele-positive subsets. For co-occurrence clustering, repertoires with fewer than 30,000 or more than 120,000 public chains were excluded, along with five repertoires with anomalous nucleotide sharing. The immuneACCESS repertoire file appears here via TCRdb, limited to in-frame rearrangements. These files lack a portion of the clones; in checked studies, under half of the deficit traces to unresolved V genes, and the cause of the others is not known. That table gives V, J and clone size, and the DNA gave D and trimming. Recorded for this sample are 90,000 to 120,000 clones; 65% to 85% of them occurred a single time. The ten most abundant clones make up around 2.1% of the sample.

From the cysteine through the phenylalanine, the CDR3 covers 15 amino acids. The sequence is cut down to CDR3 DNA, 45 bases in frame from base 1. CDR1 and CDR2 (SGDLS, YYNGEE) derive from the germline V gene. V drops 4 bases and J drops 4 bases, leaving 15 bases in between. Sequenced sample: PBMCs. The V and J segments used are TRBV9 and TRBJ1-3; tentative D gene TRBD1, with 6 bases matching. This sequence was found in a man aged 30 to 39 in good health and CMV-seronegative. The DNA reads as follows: TGTGCCAGCAGCACTTACCGGGACACAGGAAACACCATATATTTT. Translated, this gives CASSTYRDTGNTIYF.